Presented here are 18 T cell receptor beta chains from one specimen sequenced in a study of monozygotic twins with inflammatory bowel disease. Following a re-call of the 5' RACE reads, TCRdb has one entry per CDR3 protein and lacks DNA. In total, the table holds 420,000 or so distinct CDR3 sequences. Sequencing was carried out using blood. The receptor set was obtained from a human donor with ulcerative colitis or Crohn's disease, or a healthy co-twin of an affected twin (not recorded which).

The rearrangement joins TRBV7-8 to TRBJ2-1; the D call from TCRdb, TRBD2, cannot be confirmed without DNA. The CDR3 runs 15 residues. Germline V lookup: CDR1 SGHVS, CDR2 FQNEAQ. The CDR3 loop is CASSSRIAGGDEQFF.

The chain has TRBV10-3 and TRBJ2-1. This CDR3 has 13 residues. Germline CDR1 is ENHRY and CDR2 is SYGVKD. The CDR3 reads CAITPKLGNEQFF.

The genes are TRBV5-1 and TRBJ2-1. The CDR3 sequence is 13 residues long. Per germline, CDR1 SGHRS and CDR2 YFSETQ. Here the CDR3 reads CASSLAWTGEQFF. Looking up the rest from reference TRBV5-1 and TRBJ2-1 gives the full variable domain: KAGVTQTPRYLIKTRGQQVTLSCSPISGHRSVSWYQQTPGQGLQFLFEYFSETQRNKGNFPGRFSGRQFSNSRSEMNVSTLELGDSALYLCASSLAWTGEQFFGPGTRLTVL.

The CDR3 reads CASSSRGSGLQKETQYF. This sequence joins TRBV12-3 or TRBV12-4 and TRBJ2-5; as DNA is missing, the TRBD1 call by TCRdb cannot be tested. The CDR3 is 17 amino acids.

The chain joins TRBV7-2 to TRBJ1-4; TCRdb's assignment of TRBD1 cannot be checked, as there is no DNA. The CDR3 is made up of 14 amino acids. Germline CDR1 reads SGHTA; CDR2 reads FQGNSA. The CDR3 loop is CASSLDRDNEKLFF.

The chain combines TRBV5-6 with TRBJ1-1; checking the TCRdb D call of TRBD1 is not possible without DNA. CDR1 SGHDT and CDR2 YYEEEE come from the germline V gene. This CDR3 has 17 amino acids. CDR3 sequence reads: CASSRRTAGAMNTEAFF.

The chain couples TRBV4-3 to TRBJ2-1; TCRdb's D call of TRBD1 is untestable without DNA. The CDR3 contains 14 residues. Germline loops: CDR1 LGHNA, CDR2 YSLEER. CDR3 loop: CASSHRDRENEQFF.

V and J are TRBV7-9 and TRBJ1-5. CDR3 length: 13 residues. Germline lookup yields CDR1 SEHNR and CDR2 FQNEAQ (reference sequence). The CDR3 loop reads CASSLMGNQPQHF.

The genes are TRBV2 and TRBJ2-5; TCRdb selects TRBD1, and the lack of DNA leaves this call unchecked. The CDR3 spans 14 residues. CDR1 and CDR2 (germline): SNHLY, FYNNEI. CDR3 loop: CASSADVKGETQYF.

CDR3 amino acids: CASSLPDGNEQFF. The chain combines TRBV5-4 with TRBJ2-1. Germline V gene data show CDR1 as SGHNT and CDR2 as YYREEE (reference sequence). The CDR3 length is 13 residues.

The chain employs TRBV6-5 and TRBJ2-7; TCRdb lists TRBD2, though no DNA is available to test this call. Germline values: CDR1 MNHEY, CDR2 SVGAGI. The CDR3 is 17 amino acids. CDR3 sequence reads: CASSYSLTRALTYEQYF.

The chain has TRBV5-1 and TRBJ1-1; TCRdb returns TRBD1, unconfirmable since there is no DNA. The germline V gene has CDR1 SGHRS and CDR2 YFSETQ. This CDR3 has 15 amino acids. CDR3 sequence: CASSLPGQGYTEAFF.

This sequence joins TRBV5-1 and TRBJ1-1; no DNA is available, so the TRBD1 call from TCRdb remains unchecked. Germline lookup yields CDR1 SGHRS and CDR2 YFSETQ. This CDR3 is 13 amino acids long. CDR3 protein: CASIGQANTEAFF.

The CDR3 here is CASSLGQTITEAFF. The chain joins TRBV7-9 to TRBJ1-1. Germline V gene data show CDR1 as SEHNR and CDR2 as FQNEAQ (reference sequence). The CDR3 length is 14 residues.

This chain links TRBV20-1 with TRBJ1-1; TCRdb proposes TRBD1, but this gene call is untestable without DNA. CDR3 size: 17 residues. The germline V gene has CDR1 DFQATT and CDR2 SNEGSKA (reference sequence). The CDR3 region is CSASFLTGVDWNTEAFF.

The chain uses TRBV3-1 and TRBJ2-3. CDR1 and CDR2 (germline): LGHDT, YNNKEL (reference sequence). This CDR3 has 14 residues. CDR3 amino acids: CASSQDGGTDTQYF.

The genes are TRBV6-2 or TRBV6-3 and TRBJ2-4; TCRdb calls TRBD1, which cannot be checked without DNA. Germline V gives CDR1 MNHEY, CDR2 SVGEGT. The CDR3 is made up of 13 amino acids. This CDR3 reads CASSYSGQTIQYF.

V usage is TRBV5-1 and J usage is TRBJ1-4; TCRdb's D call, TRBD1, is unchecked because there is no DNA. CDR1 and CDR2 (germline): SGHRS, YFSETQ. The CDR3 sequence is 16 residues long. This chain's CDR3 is CASSSGQGIANEKLFF.